The 14 T cell receptor beta chains reported below all come from one sample, sequenced in a study of early T cells in non-severe SARS-CoV-2 infection. TCRdb called the 5' RACE reads again in MiXCR, with one record for every CDR3 protein. The table records 48,000 or so distinct CDR3 sequences, 6.2% of them present only once. The specimen was whole blood, collected at baseline. These receptors all come from an adult who was a healthcare worker with PCR-confirmed SARS-CoV-2 infection or an uninfected control (not recorded which).

This clonotype was counted only a few times. Its ends do not fully match the called genes, so a read error is possible. The chain employs TRBV24-1 and TRBJ2-3; no firm D call. This CDR3 has 13 residues. The germline gives CDR1 KGHDR, CDR2 SFDVKD. CDR3 nucleotide sequence: TGTGTCACCAGTGACTCCAATACAGATACGCAGTATTTT. Its translation is CVTSDSNTDTQYF.

The chain employs TRBV6-5 and TRBJ2-7; D may be TRBD1 (5 bases). CDR3 length equals 13 residues. CDR1 and CDR2 from the germline V gene are MNHEY and SVGAGI. Trimming stripped 6 bases from V and 4 bases from J, with 13 bases between. The CDR3 spells CASRLYTGYEQYF. The CDR3 DNA is TGTGCCAGCAGACTCTATACAGGATACGAGCAGTACTTC.

This sequence joins TRBV7-9 and TRBJ1-1; a possible D gene is TRBD1 (5 bases). Deletions cut 1 base from V and 8 bases from J, with 17 bases between. The CDR3 spans 15 residues. Germline V gives CDR1 SEHNR, CDR2 FQNEAQ (reference sequence). For the CDR3, the DNA is TGTGCCAGCAGCTTAGACCTACAGGTGTCTTCCGAAGCTTTCTTT. This gives the protein CASSLDLQVSSEAFF.

This clonotype was seen a few times. CDR3 nucleotides: TGCGCCAGCAGCTTGGTAATCACCGGGGAGCTGTTTTTT. This codes for CASSLVITGELFF. The chain employs TRBV5-1 and TRBJ2-2; D is unresolved. This CDR3 comprises 13 residues. Trimming removed 0 bases at V and 4 bases at J, with 4 bases between. Germline V CDR1 and CDR2: SGHRS, YFSETQ.

This clonotype was counted between two and nine times. This chain joins TRBV7-2 and TRBJ2-7; 7 bases are shared with TRBD2. The germline V gene has CDR1 SGHTA and CDR2 FQGNSA. V was clipped by 4 bases and J by 3 bases; unmatched bases: 6. The CDR3 consists of 14 residues. The CDR3 loop is CASSYGGSDYEQYF. CDR3 in DNA: TGTGCCAGCAGCTATGGCGGGAGCGACTACGAGCAGTACTTC.

This clonotype came up many times. The chain links TRBV27 to TRBJ1-4; D not certain. Germline V gene lookup returns CDR1 MNHEY and CDR2 SMNVEV (reference sequence). V was clipped by 7 bases and J by 6 bases, with 12 bases between them. The CDR3 spans 13 residues. The CDR3 sequence is CASKSQIDEKLFF. The CDR3, as DNA: TGTGCCAGCAAAAGTCAGATAGATGAAAAACTGTTTTTT.

This clonotype was detected ten times or more. The chain couples TRBV15 to TRBJ2-1; D uncertain. The CDR3 totals 16 residues. Germline lookup yields CDR1 LNHNV and CDR2 YYDKDF (reference sequence). Trimming stripped 0 bases from V and 3 bases from J, with 12 bases between. DNA of the CDR3: TGTGCCACCAGCAGAGAGGTTTCCCGGCTCTACAATGAGCAGTTCTTC. Amino acid sequence: CATSREVSRLYNEQFF.

This clonotype has ten or more counts. The V gene is TRBV28, the J gene TRBJ1-1; tentatively, D is TRBD1 (5 bases). V lost 8 bases, J lost 1 base, and 20 bases lay in between. CDR1 is MDHEN and CDR2 is SYDVKM in the germline V gene. This CDR3 comprises 16 residues. The CDR3 reads CASPPSRDSRNTEAFF. CDR3 in DNA: TGTGCCAGCCCGCCATCGAGGGACTCTCGGAACACTGAAGCTTTCTTT. The full variable domain, in which reference TRBV28 and TRBJ1-1 provide the parts outside the CDR3, is DVKVTQSSRYLVKRTGEKVFLECVQDMDHENMFWYRQDPGLGLRLIYFSYDVKMKEKGDIPEGYSVSREKKERFSLILESASTNQTSMYLCASPPSRDSRNTEAFFGQGTRLTVV.

This clonotype occurred many times. This chain connects TRBV12-3 or TRBV12-4 to TRBJ2-1; 9 positions match TRBD2. The CDR3 is 16 residues long. V was pared by 3 bases and J by 7 bases, with 10 bases of the junction left unmatched. CDR3 residues: CASSFDLAGNENEQFF. CDR3 coding DNA: TGTGCCAGCAGTTTCGACCTAGCGGGGAACGAAAATGAGCAGTTCTTC.

This clonotype appeared a few times. CDR3 DNA sequence: TGTGCCAGCAGCCCGGGGCAGGGGGGCTATGGCTACACCTTC. Its protein product is CASSPGQGGYGYTF. V is TRBV7-9 and J is TRBJ1-2; 7 bases map to TRBD1. The J segment lost 4 bases and the V segment lost 5 bases, leaving 7 bases of the junction unmatched. Germline V CDR1 and CDR2: SEHNR, FQNEAQ (reference sequence). The CDR3 extends over 14 amino acids.

At least ten counts were recorded for this clonotype. The chain couples TRBV28 to TRBJ2-3; no reliable D call. Deletions cut 5 bases from V and 3 bases from J, with 9 bases between. Germline loops: CDR1 MDHEN, CDR2 SYDVKM. CDR3 length: 13 residues. CDR3 in DNA: TGTGCCAGCAGTCCCTTCAAAACAGATACGCAGTATTTT. This codes for CASSPFKTDTQYF.

This clonotype was detected a few times. The chain recombines TRBV5-1 with TRBJ2-2; D unresolved. The CDR3 contains 13 residues. The ends were cut back, 5 bases at V and 1 base at J, with 6 bases in the middle. Germline CDR1 SGHRS, CDR2 YFSETQ. The CDR3 DNA sequence: TGCGCCAGCAGGACGGGGAACACCGGGGAGCTGTTTTTT. Encoded protein: CASRTGNTGELFF.

This clonotype has just a few counts. The chain is built from TRBV5-1 and TRBJ2-7, with 8 positions matching TRBD2. Trimming cost V 0 bases and J 4 bases; bases outside gene matches: 6. CDR1 SGHRS and CDR2 YFSETQ come from the germline V gene. The CDR3 spans 15 residues. The CDR3 nucleotides are TGCGCCAGCAGCTTGGAAGGGACTAGTAGATACGAGCAGTACTTC. This translates into CASSLEGTSRYEQYF.

This clonotype appeared many times. The chain combines TRBV4-1 with TRBJ2-1, with D hard to call. Germline V gene sequence: CDR1 MGHRA, CDR2 YSYEKL. The CDR3 has 12 amino acids. The V end was cut by 3 bases, the J end by 8 bases, with 8 bases between. DNA of the CDR3: TGCGCCAGCAGCCAGGAAGGGTATGAGCAGTTCTTC. It encodes CASSQEGYEQFF.